In this sample, the clone carrying this TCR beta chain turned up a few times. Amplification started from genomic DNA. A primer set of 30 forward and 13 reverse primers amplified the CDR3. TCRdb re-called the multiplex PCR reads with MiXCR, one entry per CDR3 protein. Here the sample spans about 250,000 distinct CDR3 sequences, roughly 50% being singletons. CDR1 and CDR2 (germline): LNHDA, SQIVND (reference sequence). The CDR3 loop spans 15 amino acids. After removal of 5 bases from V and 6 bases from J, the junction contained 13 bases not matched to a gene. The data were taken from a study of type 1 and type 2 diabetes patients.

The sequenced sample was peripheral blood mononuclear cells (PBMCs). The chain is built from TRBV19 and TRBJ2-7, with 7 bases lining up with TRBD1. The sequence derives from a man between 18 and 35 years old with type 2 diabetes. The CDR3 protein is CASSSPRGQVAEQYF. The CDR3 nucleotides are TGTGCCAGTAGTTCCCCCCGAGGACAGGTCGCCGAGCAGTACTTC.